This T cell receptor (beta chain) is from a study of blood T cell repertoires in COVID-19. The sample holds a few counts of this clone. Between the trimmed V and J ends, which lost 4 bases and 4 bases, there was a span of 13 bases. The CDR3 loop spans 14 amino acids. Germline V gives CDR1 SGHVS, CDR2 FNYEAQ. Living in 24 US areas, the participants were between about 18 and 100 years of age. Only in-frame clones appear in the TCRdb table, and some are missing; sequencing was by immunoSEQ multiplex PCR. The repertoire consists of fewer than 350,000 clones, with 89% occurring once and the leading ten covering 1.7%.

Specimen: PBMCs or T cells enriched from blood (not recorded which). This sequence was found in a woman aged 40 to 50 who had recovered from COVID-19. This chain connects TRBV7-6 to TRBJ2-5; D gene uncertain. The CDR3 coding sequence is TGTGCCAGCAGCTCCCAGGCGACCGCAGAGACCCAGTACTTC. Amino acids: CASSSQATAETQYF.